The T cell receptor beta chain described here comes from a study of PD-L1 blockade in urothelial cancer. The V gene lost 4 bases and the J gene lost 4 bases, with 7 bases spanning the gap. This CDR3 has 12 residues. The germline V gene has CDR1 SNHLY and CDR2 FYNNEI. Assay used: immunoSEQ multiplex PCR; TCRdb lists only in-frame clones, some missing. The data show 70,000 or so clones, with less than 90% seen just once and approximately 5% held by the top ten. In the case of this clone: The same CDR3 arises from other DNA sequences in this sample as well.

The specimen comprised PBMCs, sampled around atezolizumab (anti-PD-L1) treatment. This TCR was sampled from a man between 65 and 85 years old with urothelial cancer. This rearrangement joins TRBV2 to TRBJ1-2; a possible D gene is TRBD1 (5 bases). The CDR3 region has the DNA TGTGCCAGCAGTGGTCAGGGCTATGGCTACACCTTC. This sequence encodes CASSGQGYGYTF. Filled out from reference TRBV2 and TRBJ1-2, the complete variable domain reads EPEVTQTPSHQVTQMGQEVILRCVPISNHLYFYWYRQILGQKVEFLVSFYNNEISEKSEIFDDQFSVERPDGSNFTLKIRSTKLEDSAMYFCASSGQGYGYTFGSGTRLTVV.